The 24 T cell receptor beta chains reported below all come from one sample, sequenced in a study of cytomegalovirus exposure and HLA in healthy donors. The protocol was immunoSEQ multiplex PCR, while the TCRdb copy is restricted to in-frame clones and leaves out a portion. The sample lists a few hundred thousand clones; about nine tenths were seen once. Sequenced sample: PBMCs. These receptors came from a woman between 18 and 30 years old in good health and CMV-seronegative.

The V gene is TRBV20-1, the J gene TRBJ1-3, with D possibly matching TRBD1 (6 bases). This CDR3 is built from 11 residues. CDR1 is DFQATT and CDR2 is SNEGSKA in the germline V gene (reference sequence). V lost 4 bases, J lost 16 bases, and 17 bases lay in between. This chain's CDR3 is CSATPGGPLYF. CDR3 bases: TGCAGTGCTACCCCGGGGGGCCCTCTCTATTTT.

The V call is TRBV5-6, the J call TRBJ2-1; no reliable D call. V was trimmed by 2 bases and J by 0 bases, leaving 9 bases between them. The CDR3 sequence is 15 residues long. CDR1 SGHDT and CDR2 YYEEEE come from the germline V gene. In DNA, the CDR3 is TGTGCCAGCAGCTTCAGTCCCAGCTCCTACAATGAGCAGTTCTTC. Residues: CASSFSPSSYNEQFF.

V and J are TRBV27 and TRBJ2-2, with TRBD1 matching 9 bases. Germline-derived CDR1 and CDR2 are MNHEY and SMNVEV (reference sequence). The CDR3 consists of 16 residues. Losses at the gene ends were 5 bases for V and 4 bases for J; bases not matched to a gene: 8. The CDR3 DNA follows: TGTGCCAGCAGTCCCGGACAGGGGATTGGCACCGGGGAGCTGTTTTTT. It is translated as CASSPGQGIGTGELFF.

J is TRBJ1-4 and V is TRBV6-1; D call uncertain. CDR1 and CDR2 (germline): MNHNS, SASEGT. CDR3 length: 15 amino acids. V was trimmed by 7 bases and J by 3 bases, leaving 15 bases between them. The CDR3 DNA follows: TGTGCCAGCACGGATCGAGGAGAGGCTAATGAAAAACTGTTTTTT. It yields the protein CASTDRGEANEKLFF.

The chain uses TRBV5-1 and TRBJ2-1; 7 nucleotides match TRBD2. The CDR3 covers 15 residues. Losses at the gene ends were 2 bases for V and 5 bases for J; bases not matched to a gene: 7. The germline gives CDR1 SGHRS, CDR2 YFSETQ. CDR3 protein: CASSFVASGNNEQFF. The CDR3 DNA is TGCGCCAGCAGCTTCGTGGCTAGCGGAAACAATGAGCAGTTCTTC. The variable domain in full, completed from reference TRBV5-1 and TRBJ2-1, reads KAGVTQTPRYLIKTRGQQVTLSCSPISGHRSVSWYQQTPGQGLQFLFEYFSETQRNKGNFPGRFSGRQFSNSRSEMNVSTLELGDSALYLCASSFVASGNNEQFFGPGTRLTVL.

This chain joins TRBV2 and TRBJ2-3; 9 positions agree with TRBD2. This CDR3 region has 15 residues. Germline V lookup: CDR1 SNHLY, CDR2 FYNNEI. V was pared by 5 bases and J by 4 bases, with 7 bases of the junction left unmatched. CDR3 in amino acids: CASSKRAGGPDTQYF. CDR3 nucleotides: TGTGCCAGCAGTAAACGTGCGGGAGGGCCAGATACGCAGTATTTT. The full variable domain, rest sourced from reference TRBV2 and TRBJ2-3, is EPEVTQTPSHQVTQMGQEVILRCVPISNHLYFYWYRQILGQKVEFLVSFYNNEISEKSEIFDDQFSVERPDGSNFTLKIRSTKLEDSAMYFCASSKRAGGPDTQYFGPGTRLTVL.

Points on this clone: The sample has other DNA sequences that encode this CDR3 too. This rearrangement joins TRBV27 to TRBJ2-7; tentatively, D is TRBD2 (5 bases). V was pared by 2 bases and J by 2 bases, with 7 bases between. Looked up from germline, CDR1 is MNHEY and CDR2 is SMNVEV (reference sequence). The CDR3 spans 13 residues. CDR3 protein: CASSLTGTYEQYF. The CDR3 bases are TGTGCCAGCAGTTTAACGGGGACCTACGAGCAGTACTTC.

J is TRBJ2-1 and V is TRBV14; 11 nucleotides agree with TRBD2. CDR1 and CDR2 (germline): SGHDN, FVKESK. Unmatched junction bases numbered 8, after V lost 5 bases and J lost 8 bases. The CDR3 runs 15 residues. The CDR3 bases are TGTGCCAGCAGCGATGGACTAGCGGGCTTCGATGAGCAGTTCTTC. Protein sequence: CASSDGLAGFDEQFF.

V and J are TRBV4-1 and TRBJ2-7, with 13 bases fitting TRBD2. The V and J ends lost 0 bases and 5 bases, in that order; junction bases with no gene match: 10. CDR1 and CDR2 (germline): MGHRA, YSYEKL. This CDR3 has 18 residues. CDR3 nucleotide sequence: TGCGCCAGCAGCCAAGACCCCGGACTAGCGGGGGCCGCCCACGAGCAGTACTTC. Encoded protein: CASSQDPGLAGAAHEQYF.

The chain employs TRBV7-3 and TRBJ1-4; TRBD1 matches 7 bases. The junction had 13 bases not matched to a gene; V was cut back by 5 bases and J by 1 base. CDR3 length: 18 amino acids. Germline V gene lookup returns CDR1 SGHTA and CDR2 FQGTGA. The CDR3, as DNA: TGTGCCAGCAGCCCCAGGGGGTCATTGGGTATAACTAATGAAAAACTGTTTTTT. Its translation is CASSPRGSLGITNEKLFF. Combining the CDR3 with reference TRBV7-3 and TRBJ1-4 gives the whole variable domain GAGVSQTPSNKVTEKGKYVELRCDPISGHTALYWYRQSLGQGPEFLIYFQGTGAADDSGLPNDRFFAVRPEGSVSTLKIQRTERGDSAVYLCASSPRGSLGITNEKLFFGSGTQLSVL.

V and J are TRBV7-8 and TRBJ2-6; D call uncertain. The ends were cut back, 5 bases at V and 1 base at J, with 9 bases in the middle. The CDR3 is 15 residues long. The germline V gene has CDR1 SGHVS and CDR2 FQNEAQ. CDR3 nucleotides: TGTGCCAGCAGCAATGCACTGTCTGGGGCCAACGTCCTGACTTTC. It encodes CASSNALSGANVLTF. The entire variable domain, with the rest obtained from reference TRBV7-8 and TRBJ2-6, is as follows: GAGVSQSPRYKVAKRGQDVALRCDPISGHVSLFWYQQALGQGPEFLTYFQNEAQLDKSGLPSDRFFAERPEGSVSTLKIQRTQQEDSAVYLCASSNALSGANVLTFGAGSRLTVL.

This sequence joins TRBV18 and TRBJ1-1; D remains unclear. Between the trimmed V and J ends, which lost 3 bases and 8 bases, there was a span of 10 bases. The CDR3 has 12 residues. Germline assignment: CDR1 KGHSH and CDR2 LQKENI. CDR3 nucleotides: TGTGCCAGCTCACCGACTCGAGGAGAAGCTTTCTTT. As protein: CASSPTRGEAFF.

The chain employs TRBV4-1 and TRBJ1-6; 9 bases align to TRBD1. The CDR3 consists of 13 residues. V lost 3 bases to trimming and J lost 11 bases; unmatched junction nucleotides: 2. Germline V gene data show CDR1 as MGHRA and CDR2 as YSYEKL. The CDR3 sequence: CASSQDRGTPLHF. The CDR3 DNA sequence: TGCGCCAGCAGCCAGGACAGGGGAACACCCCTCCACTTT.

The chain links TRBV19 to TRBJ1-5; D possibly corresponds to TRBD1 (5 bases). The germline V gene has CDR1 LNHDA and CDR2 SQIVND (reference sequence). V was cut by 5 bases and J by 6 bases, with 17 bases left in between. The CDR3 is 15 amino acids. The chain's CDR3 is CASSPGERGSQPQHF. The CDR3 nucleotides read TGTGCCAGTAGTCCGGGCGAACGGGGGAGTCAGCCCCAGCATTTT.

V is TRBV5-1 and J is TRBJ2-7; tentative D call: TRBD1 (6 bases). Germline CDR1 and CDR2: SGHRS and YFSETQ. V lost 4 bases and J lost 7, with 15 bases in between. This CDR3 comprises 13 residues. This CDR3 reads CASSHGQPREQYF. The CDR3 DNA reads as TGCGCCAGCAGCCATGGACAGCCTCGGGAGCAGTACTTC.

V is TRBV30 and J is TRBJ1-4, with 10 bases that match TRBD1. The CDR3 extends over 14 amino acids. With V trimmed by 4 bases and J by 8 bases, 7 bases remained unmatched. Germline-derived CDR1 and CDR2 are GTSNPN and SVGIG (reference sequence). The CDR3 loop is CAWNTGTGDEKLFF. The CDR3 coding sequence is TGTGCCTGGAATACCGGGACAGGGGACGAAAAACTGTTTTTT. Full variable domain (missing parts from reference TRBV30 and TRBJ1-4): SQTIHQWPATLVQPVGSPLSLECTVEGTSNPNLYWYRQAAGRGLQLLFYSVGIGQISSEVPQNLSASRPQDRQFILSSKKLLLSDSGFYLCAWNTGTGDEKLFFGSGTQLSVL.

The chain uses TRBV28 and TRBJ2-3; D is undetermined. CDR1 and CDR2 from the germline V gene are MDHEN and SYDVKM. V lost 6 bases and J lost 6, with 13 bases in between. The CDR3 has 13 amino acids. This chain's CDR3 is CASSTPGGDTQYF. The DNA of the CDR3 is TGTGCCAGCAGCACGCCAGGTGGTGATACGCAGTATTTT.

The chain employs TRBV5-1 and TRBJ2-1; 7 nucleotides line up with TRBD1. Germline values: CDR1 SGHRS, CDR2 YFSETQ. With V trimmed by 3 bases and J by 4 bases, 7 bases remained unmatched. The CDR3 spans 15 residues. The CDR3 region has the DNA TGCGCCAGCAGCTCCGATCCGGGACAGTACAATGAGCAGTTCTTC. Its protein product is CASSSDPGQYNEQFF.

The rearrangement links TRBV10-1 to TRBJ2-1; D call uncertain. Germline CDR1 and CDR2: WNHNN and SYGVQD (reference sequence). The CDR3 loop spans 13 amino acids. Deletions cut 0 bases from V and 6 bases from J, with 6 bases between. CDR3 DNA: TGCGCCAGCAGTGAGTCTTTCAGCAATGAGCAGTTCTTC. Amino acid sequence: CASSESFSNEQFF.

This chain joins TRBV30 and TRBJ2-5, with TRBD1 matching over 10 bases. Germline lookup yields CDR1 GTSNPN and CDR2 SVGIG (reference sequence). V lost 5 bases and J lost 5; bases outside the gene matches: 8. CDR3 size: 14 residues. The CDR3 is CAWGRDRGMETQYF. The CDR3 DNA reads TGTGCCTGGGGCCGGGACAGGGGCATGGAGACCCAGTACTTC.

This clone was detected once. The J gene is TRBJ1-1, the V gene TRBV7-9; D remains unclear. V was shortened by 10 bases and J by 6 bases, with 15 bases between the two germline ends. From germline, CDR1 is SEHNR and CDR2 FQNEAQ (reference sequence). The CDR3 runs to 12 residues. CDR3 amino acids: CAITGRLPEAFF. The DNA of the CDR3 is TGTGCCATCACCGGTCGGTTGCCTGAAGCTTTCTTT.

This chain joins TRBV7-6 and TRBJ2-3; 9 bases match TRBD2. The length of the CDR3 is 15 residues. V trimming: 6 bases; J trimming: 3 bases; junction bases outside the gene matches: 7. CDR1 and CDR2 (germline): SGHVS, FNYEAQ. CDR3: CASSSAGGETDTQYF. The CDR3 nucleotides read TGTGCCAGCAGTTCAGCGGGGGGTGAGACAGATACGCAGTATTTT. Full variable domain (outside the CDR3, taken from reference TRBV7-6 and TRBJ2-3): GAGVSQSPRYKVTKRGQDVALRCDPISGHVSLYWYRQALGQGPEFLTYFNYEAQQDKSGLPNDRFSAERPEGSISTLTIQRTEQRDSAMYRCASSSAGGETDTQYFGPGTRLTVL.

The V gene is TRBV7-8, the J gene TRBJ2-3, with TRBD1 as a possible D gene (6 bases). Trimming took 2 bases from V and 7 from J, leaving 13 bases between them. The CDR3 runs 14 residues. The germline V gene encodes CDR1 SGHVS and CDR2 FQNEAQ. The DNA for the CDR3 is TGTGCCAGCAGCTTATCAGGACAGAAAAATACGCAGTATTTT. Residues: CASSLSGQKNTQYF.

The chain recombines TRBV7-3 with TRBJ2-2, with D tentatively TRBD1 (5 bases). V was shortened by 5 bases and J by 2 bases, with 15 bases between the two germline ends. Germline V CDR1 and CDR2: SGHTA, FQGTGA. This CDR3 region has 16 residues. Here the CDR3 reads CASSANGHGNTGELFF. The CDR3 bases are TGTGCCAGCAGCGCAAATGGACACGGTAACACCGGGGAGCTGTTTTTT.